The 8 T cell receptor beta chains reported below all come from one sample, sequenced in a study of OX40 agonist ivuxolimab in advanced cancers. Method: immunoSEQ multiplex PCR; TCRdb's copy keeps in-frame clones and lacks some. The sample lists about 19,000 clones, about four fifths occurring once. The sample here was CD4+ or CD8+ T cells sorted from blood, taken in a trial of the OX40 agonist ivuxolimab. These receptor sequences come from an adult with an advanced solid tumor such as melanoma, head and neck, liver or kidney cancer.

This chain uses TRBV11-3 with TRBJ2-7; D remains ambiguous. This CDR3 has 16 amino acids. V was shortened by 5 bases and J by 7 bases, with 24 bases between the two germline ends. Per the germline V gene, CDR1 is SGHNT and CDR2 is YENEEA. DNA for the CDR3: TGTGCCAGCAGCCCCCCCGGTGACGTCGATCCTAGGGAGCAGTACTTC. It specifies CASSPPGDVDPREQYF.

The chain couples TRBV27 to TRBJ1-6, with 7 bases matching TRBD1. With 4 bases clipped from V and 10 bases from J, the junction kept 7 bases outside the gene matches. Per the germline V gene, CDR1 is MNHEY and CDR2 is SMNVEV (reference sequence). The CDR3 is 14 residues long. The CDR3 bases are TGTGCCAGCAGTTCTGGGACAGTTGTCTCACCCCTCCACTTT. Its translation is CASSSGTVVSPLHF.

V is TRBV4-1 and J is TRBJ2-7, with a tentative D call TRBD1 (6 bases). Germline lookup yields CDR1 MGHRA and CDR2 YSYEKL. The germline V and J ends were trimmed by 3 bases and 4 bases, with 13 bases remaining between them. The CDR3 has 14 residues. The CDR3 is CASSHPQGTYEQYF. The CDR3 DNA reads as TGCGCCAGCAGCCACCCACAGGGAACTTACGAGCAGTACTTC.

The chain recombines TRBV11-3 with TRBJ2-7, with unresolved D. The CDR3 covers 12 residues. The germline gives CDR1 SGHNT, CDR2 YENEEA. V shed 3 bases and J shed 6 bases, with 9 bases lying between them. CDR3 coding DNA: TGTGCCAGCAGCTTCTCGTTGGGCGAGCAGTACTTC. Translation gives CASSFSLGEQYF.

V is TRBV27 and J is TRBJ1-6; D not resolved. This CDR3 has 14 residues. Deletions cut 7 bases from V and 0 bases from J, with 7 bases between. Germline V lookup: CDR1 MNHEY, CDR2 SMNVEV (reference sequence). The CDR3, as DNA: TGTGCCAGCAAGTGGAGCTCCTATAATTCACCCCTCCACTTT. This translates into CASKWSSYNSPLHF.

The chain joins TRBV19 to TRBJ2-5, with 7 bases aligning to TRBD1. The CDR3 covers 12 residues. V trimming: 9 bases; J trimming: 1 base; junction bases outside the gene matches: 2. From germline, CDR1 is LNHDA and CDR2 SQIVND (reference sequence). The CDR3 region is CASRDSQETQYF. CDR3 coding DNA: TGTGCCAGCCGGGACAGCCAAGAGACCCAGTACTTC.

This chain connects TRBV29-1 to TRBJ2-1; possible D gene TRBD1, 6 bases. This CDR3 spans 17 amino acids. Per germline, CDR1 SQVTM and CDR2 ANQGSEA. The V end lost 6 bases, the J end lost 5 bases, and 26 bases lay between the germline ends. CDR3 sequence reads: CSVELPDRLDPNNEQFF. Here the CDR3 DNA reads TGCAGCGTCGAACTCCCTGACAGGCTAGACCCAAACAATGAGCAGTTCTTC.

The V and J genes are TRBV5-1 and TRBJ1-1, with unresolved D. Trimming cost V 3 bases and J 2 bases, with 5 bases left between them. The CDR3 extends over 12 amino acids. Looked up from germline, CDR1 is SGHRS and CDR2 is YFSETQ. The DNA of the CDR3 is TGCGCCAGCAGCTCGAAAAACACTGAAGCTTTCTTT. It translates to CASSSKNTEAFF.